Shown below are 17 T cell receptor beta chains from a single sample sequenced in a study of PD-1 blockade in classical Hodgkin lymphoma (dated by TCRdb to 2018 to 2021). Read against the paper, the sample's time point label means: cycle 2 day 1 (C2D1) of nivolumab. Relapse after autologous stem cell transplantation had occurred in all trial patients, and cohorts A, B and C were distinguished by prior brentuximab vedotin exposure. Libraries were prepared through the immunoSEQ multiplex PCR assay. Imported from immuneACCESS, the table was reduced by TCRdb to in-frame sequences with V and J called. These copies leave out some clones; in studies compared against another copy, an unresolved V gene accounts for under half, and the cause of the remainder is not known. The table for this sample lists 100,000 or so clones; 80% to 90% of them were counted only once. More than 6.5% of the sample goes to the ten largest clones.

The source was peripheral blood mononuclear cells (PBMCs), collected before the second cycle of nivolumab. The receptors stem from a human donor with classical Hodgkin lymphoma.

The chain links TRBV7-9 to TRBJ1-6; possible D gene TRBD1, 6 bases. Germline CDR1 and CDR2: SEHNR and FQNEAQ (reference sequence). The CDR3 is made up of 18 amino acids. V lost 2 bases, J lost 10 bases, and 24 bases lay in between. CDR3 protein: CASSLRATLTGSQSPLHF. DNA of the CDR3: TGTGCCAGCAGCTTACGCGCTACCTTGACAGGTTCACAATCACCCCTCCACTTT.

Notes on this clone: At one of its ends the junction is not consistent with the germline gene, which may arise from a read error. This rearrangement joins TRBV30 to TRBJ2-2; 7 bases map to TRBD2. Germline V gene data show CDR1 as GTSNPN and CDR2 as SVGIG (reference sequence). The CDR3 has 14 amino acids. In nucleotides, the CDR3 is TGTGCCTGGAGTGTATTACGTCCCCCGGGGGGGCTGTTTTTT. It translates to CAWSVLRPPGGLFF.

CDR3 sequence reads: CAISEARGVDEQFF. The CDR3 DNA follows: TGTGCCATCAGTGAAGCGCGGGGGGTGGATGAGCAGTTCTTC. This rearrangement joins TRBV10-3 to TRBJ2-1; 8 positions match TRBD2. V trimming: 3 bases; J trimming: 8 bases; junction bases outside the gene matches: 6. The germline V gene has CDR1 ENHRY and CDR2 SYGVKD. The CDR3 contains 14 residues.

The rearrangement joins TRBV4-3 to TRBJ2-3, with TRBD1 matching 9 bases. CDR3 length equals 15 residues. Germline lookup yields CDR1 LGHNA and CDR2 YSLEER. V gave up 4 bases and J gave up 2 bases; unmatched junction bases: 4. As DNA, the CDR3 is TGCGCCAGCAGCCCTGGGACAGGGAACACAGATACGCAGTATTTT. This sequence encodes CASSPGTGNTDTQYF.

The genes are TRBV2 and TRBJ2-7; D is perhaps TRBD1 (6 bases). Germline CDR1 reads SNHLY; CDR2 reads FYNNEI. The CDR3 extends over 14 amino acids. The V and J ends lost 0 bases and 5 bases respectively, with 11 bases between them. CDR3 sequence reads: CASSEANRAHEQYF. The CDR3, as DNA: TGTGCCAGCAGTGAAGCGAACAGGGCCCACGAGCAGTACTTC.

This clone was counted ten times or more. The chain's CDR3 is CASSRGAGDQPQHF. CDR3 bases: TGTGCCAGTAGTAGGGGGGCAGGGGACCAGCCCCAGCATTTT. V usage is TRBV19 and J usage is TRBJ1-5; D possibly corresponds to TRBD1 (6 bases). Germline loops: CDR1 LNHDA, CDR2 SQIVND (reference sequence). The V gene lost 4 bases and the J gene lost 7 bases, with 14 bases spanning the gap. This CDR3 contains 14 residues.

The chain joins TRBV30 to TRBJ2-7; perhaps TRBD2 as D (6 bases). The CDR3 is 15 amino acids. The V end was cut by 2 bases, the J end by 3 bases, with 17 bases between. Germline V gene data show CDR1 as GTSNPN and CDR2 as SVGIG (reference sequence). This CDR3 reads CAWSSAAGTRYEQYF. The CDR3 DNA reads TGTGCCTGGAGTAGCGCGGCCGGGACTCGCTACGAGCAGTACTTC.

This clone was recorded a few times. The DNA of the CDR3 is TGTGCCAGCGCTTCAGGACCGACGACCTATGGCTACACCTTC. Amino acids: CASASGPTTYGYTF. V gene TRBV4-2 combines with J gene TRBJ1-2; D is unclear. Germline CDR1 is LGHNA and CDR2 is YNFKEQ. V dropped 8 bases and J dropped 4 bases, with 17 bases sitting between them. The CDR3 spans 14 residues.

The J gene is TRBJ2-3, the V gene TRBV5-1, with D uncertain. Trimming left V 1 base short and J 2 bases short, with 8 bases between. Germline values: CDR1 SGHRS, CDR2 YFSETQ. This CDR3 contains 14 residues. This chain's CDR3 is CASSLSHNTDTQYF. CDR3 bases: TGCGCCAGCAGCTTGTCACACAACACAGATACGCAGTATTTT.

This sequence joins TRBV4-3 and TRBJ1-6, with 7 bases fitting TRBD1. There are 16 residues in the CDR3. CDR1 and CDR2 (germline): LGHNA, YSLEER. J gave up 10 bases and V 2 bases, and 11 bases lay outside the gene matches. The CDR3: CASSQQPGQISSPLHF. In nucleotides, the CDR3 is TGCGCCAGCAGCCAACAGCCGGGACAGATTTCATCACCCCTCCACTTT.

CDR3 loop: CASSPGTTLEAFF. The DNA of the CDR3 is TGTGCCAGCAGCCCAGGGACAACCTTAGAAGCTTTCTTT. The chain recombines TRBV11-2 with TRBJ1-1, with D possibly being TRBD1 (6 bases). Germline CDR1 reads SGHAT; CDR2 reads FQNNGV. CDR3 length: 13 residues. V was pared by 5 bases and J by 8 bases, with 15 bases between.

The gene calls are TRBV5-1 and TRBJ2-7; D call uncertain. Trimming removed 1 base from V and 7 bases from J, with 18 bases in between. The length of the CDR3 is 15 residues. Germline CDR1 is SGHRS and CDR2 is YFSETQ. The CDR3: CASSLFPSGYEEQYF. The DNA of the CDR3 is TGCGCCAGCAGCTTGTTTCCATCCGGGTACGAGGAGCAGTACTTC.

The chain has TRBV9 and TRBJ2-7; 11 positions match TRBD2. The CDR3 is 15 amino acids. Germline assignment: CDR1 SGDLS and CDR2 YYNGEE. The V segment lost 4 bases and the J segment 3 bases; nucleotides outside the gene matches: 6. The chain's CDR3 is CASSPGLAVVYEQYF. Written as DNA, the CDR3 is TGTGCCAGCAGCCCGGGACTAGCGGTGGTCTACGAGCAGTACTTC.

This rearrangement joins TRBV6-1 to TRBJ2-7; D tentatively reads TRBD1 or TRBD2 (5 bases each). CDR1 MNHNS and CDR2 SASEGT come from the germline V gene. The CDR3 is 16 residues long. Trimming pared 1 base from V and 3 bases from J, leaving 16 bases between. The DNA for the CDR3 is TGTGCCAGCAGTGAAGTCCCCGGGGCTATTTACTACGAGCAGTACTTC. It specifies CASSEVPGAIYYEQYF.

V gene TRBV18 combines with J gene TRBJ2-7; 8 bases match TRBD1. The germline gives CDR1 KGHSH, CDR2 LQKENI. The CDR3 is made up of 12 amino acids. With 3 bases clipped from V and 7 bases from J, the junction kept 2 bases outside the gene matches. This CDR3 is CASSPGQGEQYF. CDR3 DNA sequence: TGTGCCAGCTCACCCGGACAGGGAGAGCAGTACTTC.

This clone was detected only once. DNA for the CDR3: TGTGCCAGCAGCTACAAGACAGGGATTAATGAAAAACTGTTTTTT. It translates to CASSYKTGINEKLFF. The V gene is TRBV13, the J gene TRBJ1-4; TRBD1 aligns across 7 bases. The CDR3 length is 15 residues. Germline CDR1 reads PRHDT; CDR2 reads FYEKMQ (reference sequence). Trimming removed 4 bases from V and 4 bases from J; junction bases left unmatched: 6. Full variable domain (missing parts from reference TRBV13 and TRBJ1-4): AAGVIQSPRHLIKEKRETATLKCYPIPRHDTVYWYQQGPGQDPQFLISFYEKMQSDKGSIPDRFSAQQFSDYHSELNMSSLELGDSALYFCASSYKTGINEKLFFGSGTQLSVL.

The CDR3 DNA reads TGTGCCAGCAGTGAAGCGCTTCCCAAAAACACCGGGGAGCTGTTTTTT. Translating it yields CASSEALPKNTGELFF. V usage is TRBV6-1 and J usage is TRBJ2-2; D is uncertain. V lost 0 bases and J lost 2, with 10 bases in between. Per germline, CDR1 MNHNS and CDR2 SASEGT. The CDR3 runs to 16 residues.